This entry lists 3 T cell receptor beta chains sequenced from one sample in a study of T cells in Graves' hyperthyroidism and ophthalmopathy. Using RNA transcripts as the source, TCR beta CDR3 regions were amplified. The HTBI set primed first-round TCR CDR3 RT-PCR. TCRdb reprocessed the multiplex PCR reads with MiXCR, giving one entry per CDR3 protein. The repertoire holds under 650,000 distinct CDR3 sequences, with 15% to 20% as singletons. Source material: blood. The receptors derive from a woman aged 30 to 39 with Graves' hyperthyroidism.

This clonotype was recorded many times. The genes are TRBV5-1 and TRBJ2-1; the match to TRBD2 covers 8 bases. The trim removed 1 base at V and 6 bases at J, leaving 12 bases unmatched. The CDR3 has 17 amino acids. Germline CDR1 SGHRS, CDR2 YFSETQ. The CDR3 loop reads CASSLSGSGRPGNEQFF. CDR3 nucleotides: TGCGCCAGCAGCTTGAGCGGGAGCGGGAGACCTGGCAATGAGCAGTTCTTC.

This clonotype was picked up many times. The chain couples TRBV27 to TRBJ2-1, with TRBD1 matching 8 bases. The V gene's germline CDR1 is MNHEY and CDR2 SMNVEV (reference sequence). The junction had 8 bases not matched to a gene; V was cut back by 5 bases and J by 8 bases. This CDR3 spans 14 amino acids. In DNA, the CDR3 is TGTGCCAGCAGTAACCAGGGGGCATTGGATGAGCAGTTCTTC. Translation: CASSNQGALDEQFF.

The sample holds many counts of this clonotype. The chain employs TRBV30 and TRBJ2-7; the D gene is possibly TRBD2 (6 bases). The CDR3 totals 13 residues. V gave up 3 bases and J gave up 4 bases, with 13 bases separating them. Germline values: CDR1 GTSNPN, CDR2 SVGIG (reference sequence). CDR3 sequence: CAWSGGNGYEQYF. CDR3 DNA sequence: TGTGCCTGGAGCGGCGGGAACGGGTACGAGCAGTACTTC.